The 18 T cell receptor beta chains given below trace back to one sample, sequenced in a study of cytomegalovirus exposure and HLA in healthy donors. Use of 60 Vbeta and 13 Jbeta primers characterized the PCR. TCRdb's copy holds only in-frame clones and misses some; the assay was immunoSEQ multiplex PCR. The sample yields around 120,000 clones, more than 65% seen once. The sample taken for sequencing was PBMCs. Receptors originate from a human donor in good health.

This clone was detected only once. The chain carries TRBV15 and TRBJ2-1, with D possibly being TRBD2 (6 bases). V was shortened by 1 base and J by 6 bases, with 16 bases between the two germline ends. This CDR3 contains 16 residues. Germline V CDR1 and CDR2: LNHNV, YYDKDF (reference sequence). This CDR3 reads CATSRGRTRGINEQFF. The CDR3 nucleotides are TGTGCCACCAGCAGAGGCCGGACCCGGGGGATCAATGAGCAGTTCTTC.

The CDR3 coding sequence is TGTGCCAGCAGCTCCCCTGCGAGTGCGGGAGGAACAGATACGCAGTATTTT. This translates into CASSSPASAGGTDTQYF. The rearrangement joins TRBV5-6 to TRBJ2-3, with 8 bases matching TRBD2. The CDR3 has 17 residues. Trimming at V came to 3 bases and at J to 3 bases, leaving 12 bases not matched to a gene. Germline CDR1 is SGHDT and CDR2 is YYEEEE. The full variable domain, in which reference TRBV5-6 and TRBJ2-3 provide the parts outside the CDR3, is DAGVTQSPTHLIKTRGQQVTLRCSPKSGHDTVSWYQQALGQGPQFIFQYYEEEERQRGNFPDRFSGHQFPNYSSELNVNALLLGDSALYLCASSSPASAGGTDTQYFGPGTRLTVL.

The chain uses TRBV2 and TRBJ1-1; TRBD1 might be the D (6 bases). V was shortened by 10 bases and J by 0 bases, with 12 bases between the two germline ends. Germline CDR1 is SNHLY and CDR2 is FYNNEI. The CDR3 is 13 amino acids. CDR3 loop: CATRTAMNTEAFF. CDR3 DNA sequence: TGTGCCACCCGGACAGCCATGAACACTGAAGCTTTCTTT.

The chain is built from TRBV6-5 and TRBJ1-5; D not resolved. V lost 5 bases and J 6 bases, leaving 11 bases between the germline ends. The CDR3 is 13 residues long. CDR1 is MNHEY, CDR2 SVGAGI, per germline. The CDR3 DNA sequence: TGTGCCAGCAGTGAATCTCAGCGTCAGCCCCAGCATTTT. It codes for CASSESQRQPQHF.

DNA of the CDR3: TGTGCCAGCAGGGGACTAGCGGGAGGGGTGGAGGAGCAGTACTTC. This gives the protein CASRGLAGGVEEQYF. The chain carries TRBV6-5 and TRBJ2-7, with 16 bases matching TRBD2. V dropped 6 bases and J dropped 7; count of bases not matched to a gene: 6. The CDR3 is 15 residues long. Germline lookup yields CDR1 MNHEY and CDR2 SVGAGI.

The chain employs TRBV9 and TRBJ2-1; D may be TRBD2 (6 bases). Trimming removed 0 bases from V and 1 base from J, with 20 bases in between. Germline CDR1 SGDLS, CDR2 YYNGEE. The CDR3 consists of 19 residues. For the CDR3, the DNA is TGTGCCAGCAGCGTAGACGGGGGTTCAACAGCGTTATCCTACAATGAGCAGTTCTTC. Translation: CASSVDGGSTALSYNEQFF.

The V and J genes are TRBV11-2 and TRBJ1-1; unclear D gene. Germline V gene data show CDR1 as SGHAT and CDR2 as FQNNGV. Deletions cut 1 base from V and 1 base from J, with 7 bases between. There are 14 residues in the CDR3. The CDR3 is CASSLAWANTEAFF. The CDR3 nucleotides are TGTGCCAGCAGCTTAGCATGGGCGAACACTGAAGCTTTCTTT.

The gene calls are TRBV28 and TRBJ2-5; D gene uncertain. Judging by the DNA end, TRBJ2-7 fits better; the J call may be wrong. Germline V CDR1 and CDR2: MDHEN, SYDVKM. This CDR3 contains 13 residues. CDR3 protein: CASSKAELYEQYF. DNA for the CDR3: TGTGCCAGCAGCAAGGCGGAGCTCTACGAGCAGTACTTC.

A single count supports this clone. The chain links TRBV27 to TRBJ1-3; weak D call: TRBD1 (5 bases). The germline gives CDR1 MNHEY, CDR2 SMNVEV (reference sequence). Trimming took 2 bases from V and 4 from J, leaving 15 bases between them. This CDR3 region has 16 residues. CDR3 bases: TGTGCCAGCAGTTTAAGAGGCGGGGGTAGCGGAAACACCATATATTTT. This codes for CASSLRGGGSGNTIYF.

The chain joins TRBV29-1 to TRBJ1-2, with 8 bases identical to TRBD1. V was clipped by 8 bases and J by 2 bases; unmatched bases: 10. The V gene's germline CDR1 is SQVTM and CDR2 ANQGSEA. There are 14 residues in the CDR3. The DNA of the CDR3 is TGCAGCACCCCGCGGACAGGGATAAACTATGGCTACACCTTC. Translation gives CSTPRTGINYGYTF.

This clone has a single count. The V gene is TRBV5-1, the J gene TRBJ1-1; D ambiguous. V was trimmed by 0 bases and J by 2 bases, leaving 11 bases between them. This CDR3 spans 15 amino acids. Germline V gene data show CDR1 as SGHRS and CDR2 as YFSETQ. CDR3 bases: TGCGCCAGCAGCTTGGACTACGGTGGAAACACTGAAGCTTTCTTT. Translation: CASSLDYGGNTEAFF.

The gene calls are TRBV25-1 and TRBJ2-1; D remains ambiguous. The V gene lost 2 bases and the J gene lost 0 bases, with 8 bases spanning the gap. CDR1 MGHDK and CDR2 SYGVNS come from the germline V gene. This CDR3 comprises 15 residues. CDR3 coding DNA: TGTGCCAGCAGTGAACTAGGCCTCTCCTACAATGAGCAGTTCTTC. Its protein product is CASSELGLSYNEQFF.

This clone was seen a single time. The rearrangement joins TRBV27 to TRBJ1-2, with a possible D match to TRBD1 (6 bases). Trimming removed 4 bases at V and 1 base at J, with 7 bases between. CDR1 is MNHEY and CDR2 is SMNVEV in the germline V gene (reference sequence). This CDR3 region has 13 residues. The chain's CDR3 is CASSSQGNYGYTF. DNA of the CDR3: TGTGCCAGCAGTTCACAGGGTAACTATGGCTACACCTTC.

The rearrangement joins TRBV6-9 to TRBJ1-6; 9 bases fit TRBD1. CDR1 is MNHGY, CDR2 SVAAGI, per germline. J was trimmed by 10 bases and V by 4 bases; bases with no gene match: 17. The CDR3 is 18 residues long. The DNA for the CDR3 is TGTGCCAGCAGTTGCTTGGGGAGTGGGACAGGGAGGGACTCACCCCTCCACTTT. It yields the protein CASSCLGSGTGRDSPLHF.

The V call is TRBV18, the J call TRBJ1-4; D remains unclear. This CDR3 contains 15 residues. Germline assignment: CDR1 KGHSH and CDR2 LQKENI. Trimming removed 1 base from V and 7 bases from J, with 13 bases in between. The CDR3 is CASSPRRVAGEKLFF. CDR3 nucleotide sequence: TGTGCCAGCTCACCACGGAGGGTGGCTGGTGAAAAACTGTTTTTT.

This chain joins TRBV5-1 and TRBJ1-2; D uncertain. This CDR3 comprises 14 residues. The germline V gene has CDR1 SGHRS and CDR2 YFSETQ. Trimming took 1 base from V and 4 from J, leaving 11 bases between them. This CDR3 reads CASSLSAEIYGYTF. The CDR3 DNA follows: TGCGCCAGCAGCTTGTCGGCGGAAATCTATGGCTACACCTTC.

This chain uses TRBV11-2 with TRBJ2-5; 8 nucleotides line up with TRBD1. This CDR3 region has 15 residues. The junction had 10 bases not matched to a gene; V was cut back by 5 bases and J by 5 bases. Germline CDR1 and CDR2: SGHAT and FQNNGV. CDR3 in amino acids: CASSDLQGAGETQYF. The CDR3 DNA is TGTGCCAGCAGCGACCTGCAGGGGGCGGGTGAGACCCAGTACTTC.

The chain has TRBV6-5 and TRBJ2-7; 13 nucleotides match TRBD2. Germline values: CDR1 MNHEY, CDR2 SVGAGI. This CDR3 spans 15 amino acids. The ends lost 6 bases at V and 2 bases at J; junction bases unmatched: 4. The CDR3 DNA follows: TGTGCCAGCAGCCCCGGACTAGCGGGGGCCTACGAGCAGTACTTC. Translated, it gives CASSPGLAGAYEQYF.